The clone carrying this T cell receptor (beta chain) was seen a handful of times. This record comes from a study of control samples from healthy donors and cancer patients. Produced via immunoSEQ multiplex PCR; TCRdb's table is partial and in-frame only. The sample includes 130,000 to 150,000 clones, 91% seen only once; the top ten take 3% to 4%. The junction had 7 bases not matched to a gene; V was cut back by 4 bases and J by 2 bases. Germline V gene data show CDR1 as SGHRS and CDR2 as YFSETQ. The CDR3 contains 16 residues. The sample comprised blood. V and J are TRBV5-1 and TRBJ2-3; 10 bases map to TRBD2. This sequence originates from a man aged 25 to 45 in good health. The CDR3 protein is CASSLTSGTFTDTQYF. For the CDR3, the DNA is TGCGCCAGCAGCCTTACTAGCGGGACCTTCACAGATACGCAGTATTTT.